The 27 T cell receptor beta chains given below trace back to one sample, sequenced in a study of cytomegalovirus exposure and HLA in healthy donors. PCR employed 60 Vbeta and 13 Jbeta primers. Assay: immunoSEQ multiplex PCR; the TCRdb copy retains only in-frame clones and omits some. Of 100,000 to 150,000 clones listed, around 8.5% are singletons. The material sequenced was PBMCs. The source is a middle-aged man in good health and CMV-seronegative.

This rearrangement joins TRBV11-2 to TRBJ2-7; D perhaps matches TRBD1 (6 bases). This CDR3 has 13 residues. The V gene's germline CDR1 is SGHAT and CDR2 FQNNGV. With 3 bases removed from V and 4 bases from J, the gap between germline ends came to 10 bases. The CDR3 region is CASSFRQGYEQYF. CDR3 nucleotide sequence: TGTGCCAGCAGCTTTCGGCAGGGGTACGAGCAGTACTTC.

Notes on this clone: Sequence at one end of the junction differs from germline and may be a read error. J is TRBJ1-6 and V is TRBV9; D not resolved. CDR1 and CDR2 from the germline V gene are SGDLS and YYNGEE. The CDR3 contains 15 residues. Here the CDR3 reads CASSVSGRENSPPHF. The DNA for the CDR3 is TGTGCCAGCAGCGTATCGGGGAGAGAGAATTCACCCCCCCACTTT.

This clone has just a few counts. V usage is TRBV5-1 and J usage is TRBJ1-1; D possibly corresponds to TRBD1 (6 bases). The V end lost 1 base, the J end lost 6 bases, and 19 bases lay between the germline ends. CDR3 length: 16 amino acids. Germline V lookup: CDR1 SGHRS, CDR2 YFSETQ. CDR3 bases: TGCGCCAGCAGCTTGACACAGGGAAGAAGAGCCCCTGAAGCTTTCTTT. Translating gives CASSLTQGRRAPEAFF. Complete variable domain (other parts from reference TRBV5-1 and TRBJ1-1): KAGVTQTPRYLIKTRGQQVTLSCSPISGHRSVSWYQQTPGQGLQFLFEYFSETQRNKGNFPGRFSGRQFSNSRSEMNVSTLELGDSALYLCASSLTQGRRAPEAFFGQGTRLTVV.

This clone was seen more than once but under ten times. The chain joins TRBV5-1 to TRBJ2-7; weak D call: TRBD1 (6 bases). The CDR3 has 14 residues. The V and J ends lost 4 bases and 3 bases respectively, with 14 bases between them. Germline V gene lookup returns CDR1 SGHRS and CDR2 YFSETQ. The CDR3 reads CASSPGVGGYEQYF. The DNA for the CDR3 is TGCGCCAGCAGCCCTGGGGTAGGGGGCTACGAGCAGTACTTC.

This clone was seen only a few times. This sequence joins TRBV5-1 and TRBJ2-7; 11 nucleotides agree with TRBD1. J gave up 4 bases and V 2 bases, and 2 bases lay outside the gene matches. Germline loops: CDR1 SGHRS, CDR2 YFSETQ. The CDR3 covers 14 residues. The CDR3 is CASSFRDRGYEQYF. The DNA of the CDR3 is TGCGCCAGCAGCTTCCGGGACAGGGGGTACGAGCAGTACTTC.

J is TRBJ1-1 and V is TRBV19, with TRBD1 matching 8 bases. V lost 7 bases, J lost 2 bases, and 12 bases stayed unmatched. This CDR3 contains 16 residues. Germline CDR1 and CDR2: LNHDA and SQIVND (reference sequence). The CDR3 spells CASNQLWDRSNTEAFF. The CDR3 coding sequence is TGTGCCAGTAACCAACTGTGGGACAGGAGCAACACTGAAGCTTTCTTT.

The chain uses TRBV13 and TRBJ2-1; 8 bases are a match to TRBD2. CDR1 and CDR2 from the germline V gene are PRHDT and FYEKMQ (reference sequence). V was clipped by 5 bases and J by 7 bases; unmatched bases: 13. The CDR3 totals 16 residues. The CDR3 reads CASSRVLRGGRNEQFF. The CDR3 DNA is TGTGCCAGCAGCCGAGTCCTACGGGGGGGCAGGAATGAGCAGTTCTTC.

This clone was counted a few times. The chain recombines TRBV18 with TRBJ1-1, with TRBD1 identical over 8 bases. V gave up 6 bases and J gave up 5 bases; unmatched junction bases: 8. Germline assignment: CDR1 KGHSH and CDR2 LQKENI. This CDR3 region has 14 residues. The CDR3 DNA follows: TGTGCCAGCTCGAAGACAGGGGTCAGGACTGAAGCTTTCTTT. This codes for CASSKTGVRTEAFF.

The CDR3 coding sequence is TGTGCTAGTGGTTTGTCAGGGGTGGGGAATTCACCCCTCCACTTT. This encodes CASGLSGVGNSPLHF. The chain combines TRBV12-5 with TRBJ1-6, with D possibly matching TRBD1 (6 bases). The CDR3 totals 15 residues. CDR1 is LGHNT and CDR2 is FRNRAP in the germline V gene. Trimming cost V 2 bases and J 7 bases, with 12 bases left between them.

The rearrangement joins TRBV5-6 to TRBJ1-3; 8 nucleotides match TRBD1. Trimming at V came to 4 bases and at J to 3 bases, leaving 3 bases not matched to a gene. Germline V CDR1 and CDR2: SGHDT, YYEEEE. This CDR3 is built from 14 residues. CDR3 protein: CASSRGQGGNTIYF. The CDR3 DNA reads as TGTGCCAGCAGCCGCGGACAGGGTGGAAACACCATATATTTT.

In its sample, this clone was seen a few times. The genes are TRBV7-9 and TRBJ2-2; no clear D. CDR3 length: 18 amino acids. Trimming took off 0 bases at V and 3 bases at J, with 17 bases between the two ends. Germline assignment: CDR1 SEHNR and CDR2 FQNEAQ (reference sequence). The CDR3 DNA is TGTGCCAGCAGCTTAGCTTGGGCCCCGGATCCCTACACCGGGGAGCTGTTTTTT. Translating it yields CASSLAWAPDPYTGELFF.

This clone appeared a few times. CDR3 in amino acids: CASSSTRTGFGYTF. CDR3 DNA: TGTGCCAGCAGTTCCACCCGGACAGGGTTTGGCTACACCTTC. V is TRBV6-6 and J is TRBJ1-2; 8 bases agree with TRBD1. The V gene end was trimmed by 4 bases and the J gene end by 7 bases; junction bases not matched to a gene: 8. Germline CDR1 reads MNHNY; CDR2 reads SVGAGI (reference sequence). CDR3 length: 14 residues.

This clone was picked up a small number of times. The CDR3 loop reads CASSPPLAGDNTGELFF. CDR3 bases: TGTGCCAGCAGTCCGCCGCTAGCGGGGGACAACACCGGGGAGCTGTTTTTT. V is TRBV28 and J is TRBJ2-2, with 10 positions matching TRBD2. V was clipped by 5 bases and J by 2 bases; unmatched bases: 8. The V gene's germline CDR1 is MDHEN and CDR2 SYDVKM. The CDR3 sequence is 17 residues long.

The chain joins TRBV7-7 to TRBJ2-7; TRBD1 matches at 8 bases. The germline CDR1 and CDR2 sequences are SSHAT and FNYEAQ (reference sequence). The CDR3 extends over 14 amino acids. The J segment lost 5 bases and the V segment lost 3 bases, leaving 6 bases of the junction unmatched. The DNA of the CDR3 is TGTGCCAGCAGCTTTCGACAGGGGATCGACGAGCAGTACTTC. Its translation: CASSFRQGIDEQYF.

This chain joins TRBV29-1 and TRBJ2-1, with no clear D. V was trimmed by 3 bases and J by 10 bases, leaving 4 bases between them. The CDR3 runs 9 residues. CDR1 and CDR2 from the germline V gene are SQVTM and ANQGSEA. The CDR3 loop is CSVDREQFF. CDR3 nucleotides: TGCAGCGTTGATCGGGAGCAGTTCTTC.

This clone was seen a few times. DNA of the CDR3: TGCGCCAGCAGCCCCAGCCGAGGGATCTATGGCTACACCTTC. Its protein is CASSPSRGIYGYTF. The chain employs TRBV4-3 and TRBJ1-2; no definite D call. V lost 4 bases to trimming and J lost 4 bases, with 13 bases between them. The CDR3 spans 14 residues. Germline CDR1 is LGHNA and CDR2 is YSLEER.

J is TRBJ2-7 and V is TRBV10-3, with D possibly being TRBD1 (5 bases). The CDR3 runs to 11 residues. Per the germline V gene, CDR1 is ENHRY and CDR2 is SYGVKD. The ends were cut back, 5 bases at V and 6 bases at J, with 8 bases in the middle. DNA for the CDR3: TGTGCCATCAGTCAGGGCGGCGAGCAGTACTTC. Encoded protein: CAISQGGEQYF.

The rearrangement links TRBV11-2 to TRBJ2-1; TRBD2 aligns across 8 bases. V shed 2 bases and J 8 bases; nucleotides not matched to a gene: 20. This CDR3 is 19 amino acids long. CDR1 and CDR2 from the germline V gene are SGHAT and FQNNGV. This CDR3 is CASSLWGTKTGGIPDEQFF. In DNA, the CDR3 is TGTGCCAGCAGCTTATGGGGTACCAAAACGGGGGGGATTCCGGATGAGCAGTTCTTC.

This chain connects TRBV6-6 to TRBJ1-4; weak D call: TRBD1 (5 bases). Germline-derived CDR1 and CDR2 are MNHNY and SVGAGI (reference sequence). V lost 5 bases and J 14 bases, leaving 12 bases between the germline ends. The CDR3 covers 11 residues. CDR3 residues: CASSTGGKLFF. The CDR3 DNA sequence: TGTGCCAGCAGTACCGGGGGGAAGCTGTTTTTT.

The chain couples TRBV4-1 to TRBJ1-2; D call uncertain. The CDR3 has 15 amino acids. Germline-derived CDR1 and CDR2 are MGHRA and YSYEKL. Trimming removed 1 base from V and 4 bases from J, with 13 bases in between. The DNA of the CDR3 is TGCGCCAGCAGCCAAGCAAGTCGGGGAACCTATGGCTACACCTTC. Protein product: CASSQASRGTYGYTF.

The V gene is TRBV5-8, the J gene TRBJ1-6; the D gene is possibly TRBD1 (6 bases). V was pared by 4 bases and J by 0 bases, with 14 bases between. There are 17 residues in the CDR3. CDR1 is SGHTS and CDR2 is YDEGEE in the germline V gene. CDR3: CASSRGAESSYNSPLHF. In nucleotides, the CDR3 is TGTGCCAGCAGCCGGGGGGCAGAGAGCTCCTATAATTCACCCCTCCACTTT.

Only a few counts were recorded for this clone. The chain joins TRBV6-5 to TRBJ2-1; D remains ambiguous. The germline gives CDR1 MNHEY, CDR2 SVGAGI. The CDR3 contains 11 residues. Between the trimmed V and J ends, which lost 6 bases and 10 bases, there was a span of 10 bases. Written as DNA, the CDR3 is TGTGCCAGCAGGTCACCTGAGGAGCAGTTCTTC. It encodes CASRSPEEQFF.

This clone appeared a few times. The chain uses TRBV2 and TRBJ1-2; D gene ambiguous. Trimming stripped 2 bases from V and 4 bases from J, with 14 bases between. This CDR3 is built from 15 residues. Per germline, CDR1 SNHLY and CDR2 FYNNEI. CDR3 DNA: TGTGCCAGCAGTGAAAGGTCAGGAACCCCCTATGGCTACACCTTC. Its protein is CASSERSGTPYGYTF.

The chain has TRBV6-1 and TRBJ2-2; D is undetermined. Trimming cost V 3 bases and J 3 bases, with 8 bases left between them. The CDR3 spans 14 residues. CDR1 and CDR2 from the germline V gene are MNHNS and SASEGT. CDR3 bases: TGTGCCAGCAGTGAGGCCGTGGACACCGGGGAGCTGTTTTTT. This gives the protein CASSEAVDTGELFF.

The V and J genes are TRBV10-3 and TRBJ1-6; unclear D gene. This CDR3 has 13 residues. CDR1 is ENHRY, CDR2 SYGVKD, per germline. Trimming cost V 7 bases and J 6 bases, with 10 bases left between them. CDR3 loop: CAIMGEGNSPLHF. The CDR3 nucleotides are TGTGCCATCATGGGTGAGGGTAATTCACCCCTCCACTTT.

This clone has only a few counts. The chain uses TRBV29-1 and TRBJ1-4, with 7 bases that match TRBD1. The germline V gene has CDR1 SQVTM and CDR2 ANQGSEA. Trimming removed 4 bases from V and 4 bases from J; junction bases left unmatched: 15. This CDR3 is 17 amino acids long. CDR3 region: CSVVVGDSPANNEKLFF. CDR3 DNA sequence: TGCAGCGTTGTGGTGGGGGACAGCCCTGCAAATAATGAAAAACTGTTTTTT. Together with reference TRBV29-1 and TRBJ1-4, the CDR3 gives the full variable domain: SAVISQKPSRDICQRGTSLTIQCQVDSQVTMMFWYRQQPGQSLTLIATANQGSEATYESGFVIDKFPISRPNLTFSTLTVSNMSPEDSSIYLCSVVVGDSPANNEKLFFGSGTQLSVL.

This clone was counted between two and nine times. J is TRBJ2-5 and V is TRBV9; 9 bases are a match to TRBD1. Trimming took 2 bases from V and 2 from J; bases not matched to a gene: 7. From germline, CDR1 is SGDLS and CDR2 YYNGEE. The CDR3 spans 16 residues. The CDR3 region has the DNA TGTGCCAGCAGCGTCGAGGACAGGGGTCTACAAGAGACCCAGTACTTC. Translation gives CASSVEDRGLQETQYF.